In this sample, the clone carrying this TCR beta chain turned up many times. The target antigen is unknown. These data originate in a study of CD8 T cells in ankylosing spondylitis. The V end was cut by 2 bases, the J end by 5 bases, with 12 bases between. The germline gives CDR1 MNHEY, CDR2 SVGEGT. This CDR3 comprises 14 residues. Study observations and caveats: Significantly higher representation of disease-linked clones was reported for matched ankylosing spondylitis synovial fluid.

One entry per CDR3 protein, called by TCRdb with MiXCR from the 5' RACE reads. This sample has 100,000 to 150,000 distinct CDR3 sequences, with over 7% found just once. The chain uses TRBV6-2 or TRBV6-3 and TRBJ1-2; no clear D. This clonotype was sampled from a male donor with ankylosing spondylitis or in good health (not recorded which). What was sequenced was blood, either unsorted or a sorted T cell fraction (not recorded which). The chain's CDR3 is CASSYPGIGYGYTF. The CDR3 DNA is TGTGCCAGCAGTTACCCGGGAATCGGTTATGGCTACACCTTC.